The clone carrying this T cell receptor beta chain was seen a handful of times. The target antigen is unknown. The germline V gene has CDR1 SGHDT and CDR2 YYEEEE. Trimming stripped 4 bases from V and 3 bases from J, with 16 bases between. The length of the CDR3 is 15 residues. TCRdb reprocessed the reads with MiXCR, giving one entry per CDR3 protein. The table includes approximately 390,000 distinct CDR3 sequences, just under 35% detected once. These data come from a study of T cell repertoires in cytomegalovirus infection. Study background: Alongside well-studied HLA-B-restricted CMV epitopes, recently identified HLA-C-restricted CMV epitopes were also used. CMV infection and matching HLA type were both indicated by public TCR beta signatures. General study results and limits: In two of eight donors, the top clonotype was HLA-C-restricted CMV-specific.

The source material was cultured PBMCs, sampled from culture after CMV antigen stimulation. The source is a human donor in good health (CMV status not recorded). Some clones in this sample may be carry-over from other donors' samples. The chain is built from TRBV5-6 and TRBJ1-1; D might be TRBD1 (5 bases). CDR3 DNA sequence: TGTGCCAGCAGCCCCGTATTGGGGCAGCACACTGAAGCTTTCTTT. Protein sequence: CASSPVLGQHTEAFF.